The 29 T cell receptor beta chains listed next were all sequenced from one sample in a study of early stage breast cancer tumors. TCRdb keeps only in-frame clones here, not all; method: immunoSEQ multiplex PCR. The sample comprises nearly 11,000 clones, about two thirds of which are singletons, and roughly 21% rests with the top ten. What was sequenced was breast tumor tissue. The receptors shown here come from a middle-aged person with breast cancer.

This clone was counted once. This rearrangement joins TRBV5-1 to TRBJ2-2; D gene uncertain. Germline CDR1 reads SGHRS; CDR2 reads YFSETQ. The CDR3 is 14 residues long. Trimming shortened V by 4 bases and J by 5 bases, and 12 bases separated the two germline ends. The CDR3 nucleotides read TGCGCCAGCAGCGATCACCAGAGGACCGGGGAGCTGTTTTTT. It encodes CASSDHQRTGELFF. The complete variable domain, with remaining parts taken from reference TRBV5-1 and TRBJ2-2, reads KAGVTQTPRYLIKTRGQQVTLSCSPISGHRSVSWYQQTPGQGLQFLFEYFSETQRNKGNFPGRFSGRQFSNSRSEMNVSTLELGDSALYLCASSDHQRTGELFFGEGSRLTVL.

V is TRBV9 and J is TRBJ2-7, with 10 bases identical to TRBD2. The germline V gene encodes CDR1 SGDLS and CDR2 YYNGEE. CDR3 size: 17 residues. With 2 bases clipped from V and 7 bases from J, the junction kept 15 bases outside the gene matches. CDR3 loop: CASSVGTKREGQEEQYF. CDR3 sequence (DNA): TGTGCCAGCAGCGTCGGAACTAAGCGGGAGGGCCAGGAAGAGCAGTACTTC. The variable domain in full, with the rest retrieved from reference TRBV9 and TRBJ2-7, is DSGVTQTPKHLITATGQRVTLRCSPRSGDLSVYWYQQSLDQGLQFLIQYYNGEERAKGNILERFSAQQFPDLHSELNLSSLELGDSALYFCASSVGTKREGQEEQYFGPGTRLTVT.

This clone was counted only a few times. The chain combines TRBV5-1 with TRBJ2-5; TRBD1 matches 9 bases. This CDR3 has 16 residues. In germline, CDR1 is SGHRS, CDR2 YFSETQ. The V gene end was trimmed by 3 bases and the J gene end by 1 base; junction bases not matched to a gene: 7. The CDR3 nucleotides read TGCGCCAGCAGCTCCGAACCACAGGGGGCCCAAGAGACCCAGTACTTC. It encodes CASSSEPQGAQETQYF.

The chain is built from TRBV6-5 and TRBJ2-2, with TRBD2 identical over 11 bases. The ends lost 6 bases at V and 1 base at J; junction bases unmatched: 1. The CDR3 extends over 15 amino acids. Germline V gene data show CDR1 as MNHEY and CDR2 as SVGAGI. The CDR3 region has the DNA TGTGCCAGCAGGGGACTAGCGGAGAACACCGGGGAGCTGTTTTTT. This sequence encodes CASRGLAENTGELFF.

The V call is TRBV5-1, the J call TRBJ2-5, with 7 bases matching TRBD2. The junction had 10 bases not matched to a gene; V was cut back by 0 bases and J by 5 bases. This CDR3 is 16 amino acids long. Looked up from germline, CDR1 is SGHRS and CDR2 is YFSETQ. In DNA, the CDR3 is TGCGCCAGCAGCTTGGAGGCTACCGGGGGAGGGGAGACCCAGTACTTC. This translates into CASSLEATGGGETQYF.

This chain joins TRBV7-2 and TRBJ1-5; no clear D gene. The V gene's germline CDR1 is SGHTA and CDR2 FQGNSA. The CDR3 is 13 residues long. V was cut by 0 bases and J by 3 bases, with 3 bases left in between. CDR3 DNA: TGTGCCAGCAGCTTAGCATCCAATCAGCCCCAGCATTTT. Its translation: CASSLASNQPQHF.

This clone was picked up a small number of times. The chain uses TRBV6-5 and TRBJ1-5; no definite D call. Germline V lookup: CDR1 MNHEY, CDR2 SVGAGI. There are 13 residues in the CDR3. Trimming took off 6 bases at V and 0 bases at J, with 6 bases between the two ends. The CDR3 DNA is TGTGCCAGCAGAGCCGGTAGCAATCAGCCCCAGCATTTT. Its protein product is CASRAGSNQPQHF.

The gene calls are TRBV4-2 and TRBJ2-1, with TRBD2 identical over 10 bases. The ends lost 4 bases at V and 3 bases at J; junction bases unmatched: 9. The CDR3 is made up of 17 amino acids. CDR1 and CDR2 from the germline V gene are LGHNA and YNFKEQ. This chain's CDR3 is CASSLGPSGSSYNEQFF. The CDR3 nucleotides read TGTGCCAGCAGCCTCGGGCCTAGCGGGAGTAGCTACAATGAGCAGTTCTTC.

As DNA, the CDR3 is TGTGCCAGCAGCTTTGGGGGCGCACCCGACTACGAGCAGTACTTC. Translation gives CASSFGGAPDYEQYF. The chain combines TRBV2 with TRBJ2-7, with a possible D match to TRBD1 (6 bases). V shed 6 bases and J shed 3 bases, with 18 bases lying between them. The CDR3 totals 15 residues. Germline V lookup: CDR1 SNHLY, CDR2 FYNNEI.

This clone came up a few times. This chain connects TRBV19 to TRBJ2-6; 7 bases align to TRBD1. J gave up 0 bases and V 5 bases, and 7 bases lay outside the gene matches. Germline-derived CDR1 and CDR2 are LNHDA and SQIVND (reference sequence). The CDR3 length is 17 residues. The CDR3 reads CASSSRTGSSGANVLTF. The CDR3 DNA reads TGTGCCAGTAGTTCTAGGACAGGTTCCTCTGGGGCCAACGTCCTGACTTTC.

In this sample, this clone turned up a few times. V gene TRBV19 combines with J gene TRBJ1-2, with TRBD1 as a possible D gene (6 bases). This CDR3 has 15 residues. V was trimmed by 1 base and J by 1 base, leaving 10 bases between them. Germline CDR1 and CDR2: LNHDA and SQIVND (reference sequence). CDR3 nucleotide sequence: TGTGCCAGTAGTATAGGGCCAGGGGTTAACTATGGCTACACCTTC. Its translation: CASSIGPGVNYGYTF.

This chain joins TRBV6-1 and TRBJ1-4; tentatively, D is TRBD1 (5 bases). Per the germline V gene, CDR1 is MNHNS and CDR2 is SASEGT. The CDR3 contains 16 residues. V lost 0 bases and J lost 4, with 12 bases in between. CDR3 sequence reads: CASSEATVTYNEKLFF. DNA for the CDR3: TGTGCCAGCAGTGAAGCGACAGTGACTTATAATGAAAAACTGTTTTTT.

The chain joins TRBV15 to TRBJ2-5; D is possibly TRBD1 (6 bases). The DNA end favors TRBJ2-7, so the J call may be wrong. CDR3 length: 15 residues. Germline CDR1 is LNHNV and CDR2 is YYDKDF (reference sequence). The CDR3 protein is CATSREGASTYEQYF. The CDR3 region has the DNA TGTGCCACCAGCAGAGAGGGGGCGTCTACCTACGAGCAGTACTTC.

This chain connects TRBV7-9 to TRBJ1-2; perhaps TRBD1 as D (6 bases). The CDR3 totals 15 residues. Germline assignment: CDR1 SEHNR and CDR2 FQNEAQ (reference sequence). Trimming removed 1 base at V and 4 bases at J, with 13 bases between. The CDR3 spells CASSLDSGGGYGYTF. CDR3 DNA: TGTGCCAGCAGCTTAGATTCGGGGGGCGGCTATGGCTACACCTTC.

The chain employs TRBV5-6 and TRBJ2-7; 10 bases map to TRBD1. The CDR3 sequence is 16 residues long. V shed 0 bases, J shed 6 bases, and the junction held 9 bases outside the gene matches. Germline CDR1 is SGHDT and CDR2 is YYEEEE. The CDR3 DNA sequence: TGTGCCAGCAGCTTGGGGTCGGGACAGGGGTCCCTCGAGCAGTACTTC. Its protein product is CASSLGSGQGSLEQYF.

This clone counts as medium-sized. The J gene is TRBJ1-2, the V gene TRBV11-2; D is undetermined. Trimming pared 5 bases from V and 6 bases from J, leaving 13 bases between. Germline assignment: CDR1 SGHAT and CDR2 FQNNGV. The CDR3 has 13 residues. CDR3 sequence (DNA): TGTGCCAGCAGCCTCGCCAGCGCGGATGGCTACACCTTC. Its translation is CASSLASADGYTF.

This chain uses TRBV30 with TRBJ2-2; D is uncertain. Germline V gene lookup returns CDR1 GTSNPN and CDR2 SVGIG (reference sequence). The V gene lost 0 bases and the J gene lost 6 bases, with 2 bases spanning the gap. This CDR3 has 11 amino acids. The DNA of the CDR3 is TGTGCCTGGAGTGTAGCCGGGGAGCTGTTTTTT. This sequence encodes CAWSVAGELFF.

The chain joins TRBV5-4 to TRBJ2-5; D is undetermined. V lost 2 bases, J lost 3 bases, and 11 bases lay in between. CDR3 length: 14 amino acids. Germline V gene lookup returns CDR1 SGHNT and CDR2 YYREEE (reference sequence). CDR3 amino acids: CASSLALTKETQYF. CDR3 nucleotides: TGTGCCAGCAGCTTAGCACTCACAAAAGAGACCCAGTACTTC.

The chain carries TRBV18 and TRBJ2-3; D uncertain. Germline-derived CDR1 and CDR2 are KGHSH and LQKENI. The CDR3 loop spans 11 amino acids. The V end lost 2 bases, the J end lost 5 bases, and 2 bases lay between the germline ends. In DNA, the CDR3 is TGTGCCAGCTCACCAGGAGATACGCAGTATTTT. Residues: CASSPGDTQYF.

The rearrangement links TRBV10-1 to TRBJ2-2; D unclear. With 0 bases removed from V and 7 bases from J, the gap between germline ends came to 9 bases. Germline V gene sequence: CDR1 WNHNN, CDR2 SYGVQD (reference sequence). This CDR3 is built from 14 residues. The CDR3 spells CASSESSRIGELFF. For the CDR3, the DNA is TGCGCCAGCAGTGAGTCGAGTAGGATCGGGGAGCTGTTTTTT.

This clone was seen only once. The chain couples TRBV19 to TRBJ1-3; 11 bases are shared with TRBD1. The junction had 10 bases not matched to a gene; V was cut back by 6 bases and J by 3 bases. Germline CDR1 LNHDA, CDR2 SQIVND (reference sequence). The CDR3 is made up of 17 amino acids. CDR3 DNA sequence: TGTGCCAGTAGCCCGGACAGGGGGCGGTTAAGTGGAAACACCATATATTTT. Amino acids: CASSPDRGRLSGNTIYF.

The sample holds a few counts of this clone. V and J are TRBV19 and TRBJ2-2; D is unclear. The CDR3 runs 13 residues. V lost 5 bases to trimming and J lost 4 bases, with 8 bases between them. The germline V gene has CDR1 LNHDA and CDR2 SQIVND (reference sequence). CDR3: CASSGLATGELFF. CDR3 DNA: TGTGCCAGTAGTGGATTGGCCACCGGGGAGCTGTTTTTT.

The chain is built from TRBV6-5 and TRBJ1-1; a possible D gene is TRBD1 (6 bases). V dropped 6 bases and J dropped 1 base, with 6 bases sitting between them. The length of the CDR3 is 12 residues. Germline-derived CDR1 and CDR2 are MNHEY and SVGAGI. Here the CDR3 reads CASRTGNTEAFF. The CDR3 coding sequence is TGTGCCAGCAGGACAGGGAACACTGAAGCTTTCTTT.

This clone qualifies as large. The gene calls are TRBV4-1 and TRBJ2-7; D might be TRBD2 (5 bases). This CDR3 is 15 amino acids long. V shed 1 base and J shed 0 bases, with 10 bases lying between them. Germline V gene data show CDR1 as MGHRA and CDR2 as YSYEKL. The CDR3 sequence is CASSQGGSSSYEQYF. CDR3 nucleotide sequence: TGCGCCAGCAGCCAAGGAGGGAGTAGCTCCTACGAGCAGTACTTC.

The chain uses TRBV18 and TRBJ2-7, with TRBD1 matching 9 bases. V dropped 3 bases and J dropped 4; count of bases not matched to a gene: 7. This CDR3 region has 15 residues. CDR1 is KGHSH, CDR2 LQKENI, per germline. The CDR3 coding sequence is TGTGCCAGCTCACCGGGACAGGGTAGTCTTTACGAGCAGTACTTC. Amino acid sequence: CASSPGQGSLYEQYF. Full variable domain (outside the CDR3, taken from reference TRBV18 and TRBJ2-7): NAGVMQNPRHLVRRRGQEARLRCSPMKGHSHVYWYRQLPEEGLKFMVYLQKENIIDESGMPKERFSAEFPKEGPSILRIQQVVRGDSAAYFCASSPGQGSLYEQYFGPGTRLTVT.

This clone occurred a few times. The chain joins TRBV4-1 to TRBJ2-7; D is uncertain. The germline V gene encodes CDR1 MGHRA and CDR2 YSYEKL. Trimming cost V 4 bases and J 0 bases, with 10 bases left between them. CDR3 length: 14 amino acids. In nucleotides, the CDR3 is TGCGCCAGCAGCCGGACCGTTAGCTCCTACGAGCAGTACTTC. Translating gives CASSRTVSSYEQYF.

This clone was counted a few times. The chain has TRBV9 and TRBJ1-1; 8 bases align to TRBD1. CDR3 size: 17 residues. Trimming removed 3 bases from V and 0 bases from J; junction bases left unmatched: 10. The V gene's germline CDR1 is SGDLS and CDR2 YYNGEE. As DNA, the CDR3 is TGTGCCAGCAGCGCACCGACAGGGGCGCTTGTGAACACTGAAGCTTTCTTT. The encoded protein is CASSAPTGALVNTEAFF.

The rearrangement uses TRBV11-3 and TRBJ1-3, with D possibly being TRBD1 (5 bases). This CDR3 is built from 15 residues. Per germline, CDR1 SGHNT and CDR2 YENEEA. Trimming pared 3 bases from V and 5 bases from J, leaving 14 bases between. Here the CDR3 DNA reads TGTGCCAGCAGCTTGGATGTGGGGCAGAGAAACACCATATATTTT. Translated: CASSLDVGQRNTIYF.

The chain is built from TRBV18 and TRBJ2-2, with TRBD1 identical over 8 bases. Trimming took 4 bases from V and 5 from J; bases not matched to a gene: 6. Germline CDR1 and CDR2: KGHSH and LQKENI. The CDR3 spans 15 residues. For the CDR3, the DNA is TGTGCCAGCTCACTAAGGACAGGGTCGACCGGGGAGCTGTTTTTT. Its translation is CASSLRTGSTGELFF.